Listed below are T cell receptor beta chains from one sample, sequenced in a study of T cell changes during pregnancy in multiple sclerosis. Clones were read by immunoSEQ multiplex PCR, and TCRdb kept only the in-frame ones, dropping some. The data hold approximately 53,000 clones, with nearly 95% observed a single time. Source: CD4+ T cells from peripheral blood mononuclear cells, taken in the second trimester of pregnancy. Source of these receptors: a female donor with multiple sclerosis, enrolled in a pregnancy study. Both conserved end residues are part of each CDR3.

v_call: TRBV5-1
cdr3_aa: CASSPLGGREGYTF

v_call: TRBV27
cdr3_aa: CASSFYQRQGDNSPLHF

v_call: TRBV2
cdr3_aa: CASLTGTGNNEQFF

v_call: TRBV5-8
cdr3_aa: CASSLALGGGAKNIQYF

v_call: TRBV5-1
cdr3_aa: CASSLGDRGTEAFF

v_call: TRBV13
cdr3_aa: CASSRGPGQQNIQYF

v_call: TRBV19
cdr3_aa: CASSLPVDYGYTF

v_call: TRBV6-6
cdr3_aa: CASSSPGLAGYEQYF

v_call: TRBV10-1
cdr3_aa: CASNRDREDEQYF

v_call: TRBV6-5
cdr3_aa: CASRYSGARLNTEAFF

v_call: TRBV5-1
cdr3_aa: CASSFGTGETEAFF

v_call: TRBV11-2
cdr3_aa: CASSLLLSVRLPGGTEAFF

v_call: TRBV15
cdr3_aa: CATSRGGRGRGSNQPQHF

v_call: TRBV29-1
cdr3_aa: CSVSSGTGVLNTQYF

v_call: TRBV15
cdr3_aa: CATSRGGGLETQYF

v_call: TRBV7-3
cdr3_aa: CASRSSGGAGWYF

v_call: TRBV27
cdr3_aa: CASRTFRGSGRALREQFF

v_call: TRBV30
cdr3_aa: CAWRRENTEAFF

v_call: TRBV9
cdr3_aa: CASSAGGTSYEQYF

v_call: TRBV19
cdr3_aa: CASRGYSNQPQHF

v_call: TRBV7-9
cdr3_aa: CASSLVRTSGGWNNEQFF

v_call: TRBV7-6
cdr3_aa: CASSKGLGEETQYF

v_call: TRBV6-1
cdr3_aa: CASTADPTSYEQYF

v_call: TRBV10-2
cdr3_aa: CASSVGAAYEQYF

v_call: TRBV10-3
cdr3_aa: CATGQDSYEQYF

v_call: TRBV7-2
cdr3_aa: CASSLGAPTRSPLHF

v_call: TRBV2
cdr3_aa: CASSAYLPLETQYF

v_call: TRBV30
cdr3_aa: CAWGGRKSRGPGNTIYF

v_call: TRBV7-3
cdr3_aa: CAVREEQFF

v_call: TRBV30
cdr3_aa: CAWRPGQLNYGYTF

v_call: TRBV5-1
cdr3_aa: CASSDSGTSYEQYF

v_call: TRBV11-3
cdr3_aa: CASSLGQRHKIGYGYTF

v_call: TRBV5-1
cdr3_aa: CASRYSRDRVTLVNTEAFF

v_call: TRBV6-5
cdr3_aa: CASSYSSGGQSYEQYF

v_call: TRBV18
cdr3_aa: CASSPGQESYEQYF

v_call: TRBV2
cdr3_aa: CASRGTGGSPYSNQPQHF

v_call: TRBV15
cdr3_aa: CATSRGGTVSSYEQYF

v_call: TRBV10-3
cdr3_aa: CASGHNLAKNIQYF

v_call: TRBV5-6
cdr3_aa: CASSKENNQPQHF

v_call: TRBV11-2
cdr3_aa: CASSYEQDQPQHF

v_call: TRBV2
cdr3_aa: CATTGTSGGPLAKNIQYF

v_call: TRBV6-7
cdr3_aa: CATDARTSGDNTDTQYF

v_call: TRBV4-2
cdr3_aa: CASRRDRDFGETQYF

v_call: TRBV5-4
cdr3_aa: CASSFLRTGADLANYGYTF

v_call: TRBV5-5
cdr3_aa: CASSPAGGGEAFF

v_call: TRBV27
cdr3_aa: CASSYSTGPQRAEAFF

v_call: TRBV6-5
cdr3_aa: CASSRGSTLVKPLHF

v_call: TRBV9
cdr3_aa: CASSVDVQGYTEAFF

v_call: TRBV7-8
cdr3_aa: CASSPLRSSYQGYTF

v_call: TRBV5-4
cdr3_aa: CASSDASGGLRPVGQFF

v_call: TRBV7-9
cdr3_aa: CASDGPQETQYF

v_call: TRBV28
cdr3_aa: CASSSSDQGSNQPQHF

v_call: TRBV2
cdr3_aa: CAQTSGTNYEQYF

v_call: TRBV6-1
cdr3_aa: CASSDRGFDGYTF

v_call: TRBV5-6
cdr3_aa: CASSQLAQQYF

v_call: TRBV7-8
cdr3_aa: CASSSLTSGRRNEQFF

v_call: TRBV19
cdr3_aa: CASSNPIPDRPNTEAFF

v_call: TRBV5-1
cdr3_aa: CASSLVAGKEETQYF

v_call: TRBV27
cdr3_aa: CASTFQGPNTGELFF